These T cell receptor beta chains were read from a single sample in a study of CD8+CD57+ T cells in acquired aplastic anemia. Using its own MiXCR run on the reads, TCRdb lists one record per CDR3 protein. Of under 350,000 distinct CDR3 sequences detected, around 60% appear once; the ten largest clones hold around 8%. Sequenced input: sorted CD4+, CD8+, or CD8+CD57+ T cells (not recorded which) from PBMCs. The receptors originated from a human donor with severe aplastic anemia or a healthy control (not recorded which). CDR3s leave out the opening cysteine and the closing phenylalanine or tryptophan. Fields, in order: V gene, J gene, CDR3 protein.

v_gene: TRBV12-3/TRBV12-4; j_gene: TRBJ2-2; CDR3aa: ASSRTGPSNIGELF
v_gene: TRBV29-1; j_gene: TRBJ1-4; CDR3aa: SVQTGGNEKLF
v_gene: TRBV18; j_gene: TRBJ1-2; CDR3aa: ASSRDRGRWTYGYT
v_gene: TRBV7-6; j_gene: TRBJ2-4; CDR3aa: ASSLSGTGGVVTGIQY
v_gene: TRBV5-6; j_gene: TRBJ2-3; CDR3aa: ASTGPGPRTDTQY
v_gene: TRBV10-3; j_gene: TRBJ2-7; CDR3aa: AISPQGGHYEQY
v_gene: TRBV11-2; j_gene: TRBJ1-1; CDR3aa: ASSHNRRPQTEAF
v_gene: TRBV7-8; j_gene: TRBJ2-7; CDR3aa: ASSHSRVGYEQY
v_gene: TRBV3-1; j_gene: TRBJ2-1; CDR3aa: ASSQASGADNEQF
v_gene: TRBV4-1; j_gene: TRBJ2-7; CDR3aa: AGSQVGEQY
v_gene: TRBV25-1; j_gene: TRBJ1-4; CDR3aa: ASSESWTGGHNEKLF
v_gene: TRBV19; j_gene: TRBJ1-2; CDR3aa: ASTAGQIHYGYT
v_gene: TRBV4-3; j_gene: TRBJ2-6; CDR3aa: ASSQDLGGRARGANVLT
v_gene: TRBV9; j_gene: TRBJ1-6; CDR3aa: ASSVATGNSPLH
v_gene: TRBV7-3; j_gene: TRBJ2-1; CDR3aa: ASSLAWLFQREHYNEQF
v_gene: TRBV20-1; j_gene: TRBJ2-7; CDR3aa: SASGGPSYEQY
v_gene: TRBV7-6; j_gene: TRBJ2-5; CDR3aa: ASSETRGSQETQY
v_gene: TRBV12-3/TRBV12-4; j_gene: TRBJ1-6; CDR3aa: ASSSTRGVLGSPLH
v_gene: TRBV7-8; j_gene: TRBJ2-5; CDR3aa: ASSRRLQETQY
v_gene: TRBV6-4; j_gene: TRBJ1-1; CDR3aa: ASSARGTGDTEAF
v_gene: TRBV7-2; j_gene: TRBJ1-3; CDR3aa: ASSPPSWTAGNTIY
v_gene: TRBV12-3/TRBV12-4; j_gene: TRBJ2-7; CDR3aa: ASSTLYEQY